Listed here are 2 T cell receptor beta chains from one sample, sequenced in a study of blood T cell repertoires in COVID-19. The method was immunoSEQ multiplex PCR; TCRdb's version includes in-frame clones alone and lacks a portion of them. Of around 65,000 clones listed, roughly 77% were seen once; the top ten hold 15% to 18%. Sequencing used peripheral blood. These TCRs come from an older man with acute or convalescent COVID-19.

The V call is TRBV7-2, the J call TRBJ2-1; 12 nucleotides align to TRBD2. J lost 8 bases, V lost 4 bases, and 9 bases had no gene match. Germline V gene lookup returns CDR1 SGHTA and CDR2 FQGNSA. The CDR3 sequence is 16 residues long. The CDR3 nucleotides are TGTGCCAGCAGCTATCCTAGCGGGAGGGGCAGCGATGAGCAGTTCTTC. Translated, it gives CASSYPSGRGSDEQFF.

V is TRBV19 and J is TRBJ1-5, with 9 bases matching TRBD1. The germline V gene encodes CDR1 LNHDA and CDR2 SQIVND (reference sequence). This CDR3 region has 14 residues. The V and J ends lost 5 bases and 4 bases, in that order; junction bases with no gene match: 3. The CDR3 region is CASSPGQGNQPQHF. CDR3 nucleotide sequence: TGTGCCAGTAGTCCAGGACAGGGGAATCAGCCCCAGCATTTT.